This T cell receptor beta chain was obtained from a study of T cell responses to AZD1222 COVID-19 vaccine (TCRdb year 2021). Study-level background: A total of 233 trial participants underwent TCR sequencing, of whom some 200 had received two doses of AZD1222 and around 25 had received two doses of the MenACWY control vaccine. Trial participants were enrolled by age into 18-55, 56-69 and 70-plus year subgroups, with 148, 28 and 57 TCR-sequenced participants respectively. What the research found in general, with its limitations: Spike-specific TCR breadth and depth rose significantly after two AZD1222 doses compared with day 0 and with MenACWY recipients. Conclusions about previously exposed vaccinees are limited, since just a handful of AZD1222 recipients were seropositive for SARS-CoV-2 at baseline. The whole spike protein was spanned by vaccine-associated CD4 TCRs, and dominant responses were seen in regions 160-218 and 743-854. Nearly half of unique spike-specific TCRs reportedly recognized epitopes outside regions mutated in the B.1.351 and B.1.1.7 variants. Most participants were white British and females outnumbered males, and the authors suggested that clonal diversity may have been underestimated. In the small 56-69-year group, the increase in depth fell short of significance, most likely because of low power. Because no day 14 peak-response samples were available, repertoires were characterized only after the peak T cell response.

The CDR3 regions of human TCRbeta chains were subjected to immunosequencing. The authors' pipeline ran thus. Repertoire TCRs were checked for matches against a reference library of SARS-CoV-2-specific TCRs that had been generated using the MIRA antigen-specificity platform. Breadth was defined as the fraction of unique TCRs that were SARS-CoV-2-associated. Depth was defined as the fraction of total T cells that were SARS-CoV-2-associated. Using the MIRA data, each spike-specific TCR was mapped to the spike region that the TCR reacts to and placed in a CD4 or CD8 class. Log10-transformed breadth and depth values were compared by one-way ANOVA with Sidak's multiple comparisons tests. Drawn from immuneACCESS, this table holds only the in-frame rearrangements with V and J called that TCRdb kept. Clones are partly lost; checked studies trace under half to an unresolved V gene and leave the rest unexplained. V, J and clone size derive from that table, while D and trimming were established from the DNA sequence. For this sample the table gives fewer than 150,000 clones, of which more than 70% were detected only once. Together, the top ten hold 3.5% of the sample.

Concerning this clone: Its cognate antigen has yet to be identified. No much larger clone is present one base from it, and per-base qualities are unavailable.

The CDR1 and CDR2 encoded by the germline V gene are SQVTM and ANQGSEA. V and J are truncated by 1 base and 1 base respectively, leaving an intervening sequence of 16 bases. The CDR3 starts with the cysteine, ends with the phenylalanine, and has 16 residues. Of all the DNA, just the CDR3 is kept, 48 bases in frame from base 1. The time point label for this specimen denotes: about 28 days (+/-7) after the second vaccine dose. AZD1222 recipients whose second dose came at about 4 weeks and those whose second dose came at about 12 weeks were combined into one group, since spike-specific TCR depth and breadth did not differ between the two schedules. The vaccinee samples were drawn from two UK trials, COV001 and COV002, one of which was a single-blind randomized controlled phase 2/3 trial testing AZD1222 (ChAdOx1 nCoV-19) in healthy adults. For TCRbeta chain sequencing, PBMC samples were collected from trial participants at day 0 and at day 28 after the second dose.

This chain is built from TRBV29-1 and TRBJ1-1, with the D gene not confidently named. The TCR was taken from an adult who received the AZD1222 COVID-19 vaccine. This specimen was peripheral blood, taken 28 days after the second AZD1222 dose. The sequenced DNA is TGCAGCGTTGAAGGCGGATACTCCCCGGGGAACACTGAAGCTTTCTTT. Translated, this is CSVEGGYSPGNTEAFF.